The clone carrying this TCR beta chain was seen a handful of times. Authors' analysis steps: Estimation of nucleated cell counts relied on the amplification of reference gene primers. Using immunoSEQ multiplex PCR, the repertoire was profiled, and TCRdb retains in-frame clones only, with some absent. V, J and clone size are taken as reported in that table, and D and trimming were inferred from the DNA itself. The repertoire holds under 300,000 clones, with 65% to 80% as singletons. This entry is derived from a study of blood T cell repertoires in COVID-19. On the study more broadly: The United States, Italy and Spain provided the acute and convalescent COVID-19 samples. Sources were T cells, B-cell-depleted T cells, or PBMCs; the material itself was cDNA or gDNA.

CDR3 length: 16 amino acids. V lost 6 bases to trimming and J lost 2 bases; unmatched junction nucleotides: 10. In germline, CDR1 is MNHEY, CDR2 SMNVEV (reference sequence). Sequencing used peripheral blood. The receptor's source is a woman between 35 and 50 years old with active or convalescent COVID-19. This sequence joins TRBV27 and TRBJ2-3; TRBD1 matches 8 bases. CDR3 sequence reads: CASSLRGPGPTDTQYF. CDR3 nucleotides: TGTGCCAGCAGCCTCAGGGGGCCGGGTCCCACAGATACGCAGTATTTT.